This TCR beta chain was identified during a study of metastatic and nonmetastatic thyroid tumors. Study-level information: Repertoires from malignant and benign thyroid patients were compared across blood and tumor or nodule tissue. Overall study findings and caveats: A significant increase in TCR beta diversity was reportedly seen in malignant thyroid tumors relative to benign nodules, in blood and tumor.

In regard to this clone: Its antigen remains unknown.

In the authors' workflow: Building a distant-metastasis classifier for papillary thyroid cancer drew on CDR3 differences across clinicopathological groups. With MiXCR, TCRdb called clones anew from the PCR reads. The V and J calls shown here were made by TCRdb, not taken from the authors' results. This table has around 31,000 clones, approximately 15% appearing once. No treatment had been given to any patient before thyroid surgery. Sequenced sample: blood. This receptor was taken from a male donor with papillary thyroid cancer or a benign thyroid nodule (not recorded which). Some clones in this sample may be carry-over from other donors' samples.

The CDR3 coding sequence is TGCGCCAGCGCCCTTTACTATTCGGATACGCAGTATTTT. Translated: CASALYYSDTQYF. The chain recombines TRBV5-1 with TRBJ2-3; no clear D. CDR1 is SGHRS and CDR2 is YFSETQ in the germline V gene. The CDR3 length is 13 residues. With 7 bases removed from V and 6 bases from J, the gap between germline ends came to 15 bases.